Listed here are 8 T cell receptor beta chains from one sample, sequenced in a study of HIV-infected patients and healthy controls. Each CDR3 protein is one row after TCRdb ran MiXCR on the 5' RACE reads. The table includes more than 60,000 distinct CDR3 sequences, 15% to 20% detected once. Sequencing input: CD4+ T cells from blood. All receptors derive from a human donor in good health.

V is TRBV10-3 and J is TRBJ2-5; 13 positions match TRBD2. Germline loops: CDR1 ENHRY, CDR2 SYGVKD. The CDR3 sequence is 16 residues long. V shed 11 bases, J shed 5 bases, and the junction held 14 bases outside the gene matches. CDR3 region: CAARLGLAGVGETQYF. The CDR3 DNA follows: TGTGCCGCCCGCTTAGGACTAGCGGGAGTCGGGGAGACCCAGTACTTC.

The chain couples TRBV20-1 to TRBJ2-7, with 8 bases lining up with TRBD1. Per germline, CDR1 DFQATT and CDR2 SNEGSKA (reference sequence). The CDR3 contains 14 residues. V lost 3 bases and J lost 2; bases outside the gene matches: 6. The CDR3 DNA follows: TGCAGTGCTAGTCAGGGGGCCCAGACCTACGAGCAGTACTTC. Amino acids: CSASQGAQTYEQYF.

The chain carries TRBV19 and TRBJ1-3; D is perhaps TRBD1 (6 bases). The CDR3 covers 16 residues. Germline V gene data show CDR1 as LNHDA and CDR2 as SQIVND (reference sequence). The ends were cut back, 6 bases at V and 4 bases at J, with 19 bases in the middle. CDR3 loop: CASSTDRSFLGNTIYF. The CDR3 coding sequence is TGTGCCAGTAGCACGGACAGAAGTTTTTTGGGAAACACCATATATTTT.

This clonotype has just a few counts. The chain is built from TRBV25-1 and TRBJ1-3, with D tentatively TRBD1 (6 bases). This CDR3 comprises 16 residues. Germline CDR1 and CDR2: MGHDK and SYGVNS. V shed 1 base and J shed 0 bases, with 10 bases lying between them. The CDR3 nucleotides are TGTGCCAGCAGTGAATTGGGGGCCGGCTCTGGAAACACCATATATTTT. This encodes CASSELGAGSGNTIYF.

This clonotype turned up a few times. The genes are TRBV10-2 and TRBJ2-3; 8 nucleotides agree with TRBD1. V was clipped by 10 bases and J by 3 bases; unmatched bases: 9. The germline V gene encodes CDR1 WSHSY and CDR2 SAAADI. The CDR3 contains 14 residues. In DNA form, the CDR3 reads TGCGCCACCCATATACAGGGGGAGACAGATACGCAGTATTTT. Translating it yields CATHIQGETDTQYF.

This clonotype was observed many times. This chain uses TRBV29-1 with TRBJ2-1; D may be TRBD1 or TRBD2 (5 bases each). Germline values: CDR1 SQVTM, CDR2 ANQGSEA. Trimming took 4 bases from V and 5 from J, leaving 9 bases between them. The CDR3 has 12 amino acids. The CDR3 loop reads CSVVRGDNEQFF. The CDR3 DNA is TGCAGCGTTGTTCGAGGGGACAATGAGCAGTTCTTC.

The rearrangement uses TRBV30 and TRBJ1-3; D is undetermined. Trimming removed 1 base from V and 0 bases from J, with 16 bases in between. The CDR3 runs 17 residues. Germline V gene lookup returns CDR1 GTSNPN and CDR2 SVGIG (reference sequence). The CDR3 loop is CAWSGVVGLTSGNTIYF. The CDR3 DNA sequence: TGTGCCTGGAGTGGTGTTGTTGGGCTCACCTCTGGAAACACCATATATTTT.

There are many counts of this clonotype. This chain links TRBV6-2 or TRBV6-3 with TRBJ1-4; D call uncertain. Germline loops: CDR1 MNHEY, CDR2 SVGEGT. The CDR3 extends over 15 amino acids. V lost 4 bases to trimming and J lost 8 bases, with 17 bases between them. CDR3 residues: CASSSRGKGGEKLFF. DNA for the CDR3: TGTGCCAGCAGTTCCCGTGGGAAGGGCGGCGAAAAACTGTTTTTT.